A selection of T cell receptor beta chains follows, all from one sample in a study of vaccination effects on CD4 cells after COVID-19. These receptors' antigens are unknown. The method was immunoSEQ multiplex PCR; TCRdb's version includes in-frame clones alone and lacks a portion of them. The sample includes more than 20,000 clones, approximately 81% seen only once; the top ten take approximately 19%. The material was CD4+ T cells from PBMCs cultured with HCoV-NL63 spike peptides, obtained before COVID-19 vaccination. Receptors were obtained from a human donor who received a COVID-19 vaccine. Both conserved end residues are part of each CDR3. The D gene is left open where the match is weak. Not all rows give a size; the values are once, few, many and, for expanded clones, a class.

len	v_gene	j_gene	abundance	d_gene	CDR3aa	CDR3nt
14	TRBV2	TRBJ1-5	-	-	CASSEEGGNQPQHF	TGTGCCAGCAGTGAAGAAGGGGGCAATCAGCCCCAGCATTTT
13	TRBV7-3	TRBJ2-7	-	TRBD2	CASSSSGGYEQYF	TGTGCCAGCAGCTCTAGCGGGGGTTACGAGCAGTACTTC
12	TRBV10-3	TRBJ1-5	once	-	CAISANNQPQHF	TGTGCCATCAGTGCTAATAATCAGCCCCAGCATTTT
14	TRBV2	TRBJ1-5	-	-	CASSVQRTNQPQHF	TGTGCCAGCAGTGTGCAACGGACAAATCAGCCCCAGCATTTT
13	TRBV5-1	TRBJ1-3	-	-	CASSFGRGHTIYF	TGCGCCAGCAGCTTTGGCAGGGGACACACCATATATTTT
13	TRBV12-3/TRBV12-4	TRBJ1-1	-	TRBD1	CASYEQGRTEAFF	TGTGCCAGCTACGAACAGGGGAGGACTGAAGCTTTCTTT
15	TRBV10-3	TRBJ1-3	-	-	CAISESRSSGNTIYF	TGTGCCATCAGTGAGTCGAGGAGCTCTGGAAACACCATATATTTT
17	TRBV5-1	TRBJ2-1	-	-	CASSPRSGRSSYNEQFF	TGCGCCAGCAGCCCCCGGTCGGGGCGGAGTTCCTACAATGAGCAGTTCTTC
14	TRBV7-9	TRBJ2-7	-	TRBD2	CASSLGGSRNEQYF	TGTGCCAGCAGCTTGGGCGGGAGTCGGAACGAGCAGTACTTC
13	TRBV19	TRBJ1-1	once	-	CASSIHRNTEAFF	TGTGCCAGTAGTATACATAGAAACACTGAAGCTTTCTTT
13	TRBV5-1	TRBJ2-2	-	-	CASSQGTPGELFF	TGCGCCAGCAGCCAAGGGACTCCCGGGGAGCTGTTTTTT
13	TRBV6-5	TRBJ1-2	-	-	CASGRAGNYGYTF	TGTGCCAGCGGGAGGGCTGGGAACTATGGCTACACCTTC
14	TRBV4-3	TRBJ1-4	-	TRBD1	CASSQDRGLKKLFF	TGCGCCAGCAGCCAAGATAGGGGGCTGAAAAAACTGTTTTTT
17	TRBV5-1	TRBJ2-1	-	TRBD2	CASSLMYSGARGNEQFF	TGCGCCAGCAGCTTGATGTATAGCGGGGCCCGGGGGAATGAGCAGTTCTTC
15	TRBV3-1/TRBV3-2	TRBJ1-5	-	TRBD1	CASSRRQGLNQPQHF	TGTGCCAGCAGCCGCAGACAGGGGCTCAATCAGCCCCAGCATTTT
15	TRBV19	TRBJ1-1	-	-	CASSIGQGLNTEAFF	TGTGCCAGTAGTATAGGGCAGGGGTTGAACACTGAAGCTTTCTTT
16	TRBV9	TRBJ2-3	-	TRBD2	CASSVGGGYSTDTQYF	TGTGCCAGCAGCGTAGGCGGGGGGTATAGCACAGATACGCAGTATTTT
15	TRBV6-5	TRBJ2-2	-	TRBD1	CASRTGGIGTGELFF	TGTGCCAGCAGGACAGGGGGAATTGGAACCGGGGAGCTGTTTTTT
14	TRBV5-6	TRBJ2-2	-	-	CASSPGHNTGELFF	TGTGCCAGCAGCCCGGGACACAACACCGGGGAGCTGTTTTTT
15	TRBV2	TRBJ1-3	few	-	CASKDSFNSGNTIYF	TGTGCCAGCAAGGACAGCTTTAACTCTGGAAACACCATATATTTT
17	TRBV6-2/TRBV6-3	TRBJ2-5	-	TRBD2	CASSYIEGLANEETQYF	TGTGCCAGCAGTTACATCGAGGGACTAGCGAACGAAGAGACCCAGTACTTC
13	TRBV19	TRBJ2-3	-	-	CASSIGYADTQYF	TGTGCCAGTAGTATCGGATACGCAGATACGCAGTATTTT
13	TRBV2	TRBJ2-7	-	-	CASKTGTPYEQYF	TGTGCCAGCAAAACGGGGACCCCCTACGAGCAGTACTTC